What follows are 8 T cell receptor beta chains derived from one specimen sequenced in a study of blood T cell repertoires in COVID-19. Produced via immunoSEQ multiplex PCR; TCRdb's table is partial and in-frame only. Of 220,000 or so clones detected, approximately 90% appear once; the ten largest clones hold 0.65% to 0.85%. The source material was peripheral blood. All receptors derive from a man aged 55 to 70 with COVID-19, enrolled during active disease.

V and J are TRBV7-2 and TRBJ2-7; 9 positions match TRBD2. CDR3 length equals 16 residues. Losses at the gene ends were 1 base for V and 6 bases for J; bases not matched to a gene: 10. CDR1 is SGHTA, CDR2 FQGNSA, per germline. The DNA for the CDR3 is TGTGCCAGCAGCTTAGTAAGTCGCGGGAGGGAAGTCGAGCAGTACTTC. Encoded protein: CASSLVSRGREVEQYF.

The chain employs TRBV3-1 (or the pseudogene TRBV3-2) and TRBJ1-4, with 8 nucleotides matching TRBD1. With 6 bases clipped from V and 4 bases from J, the junction kept 10 bases outside the gene matches. The CDR3 consists of 16 residues. The germline gives CDR1 LGHDT, CDR2 YNNKEL (reference sequence). For the CDR3, the DNA is TGTGCCAGCAGTAACCAGGGGGCGGGGTATAATGAAAAACTGTTTTTT. It specifies CASSNQGAGYNEKLFF.

This clone appeared once. The chain carries TRBV24-1 and TRBJ1-4; 7 bases align to TRBD1. The germline gives CDR1 KGHDR, CDR2 SFDVKD. The CDR3 sequence is 15 residues long. J gave up 4 bases and V 4 bases, and 5 bases lay outside the gene matches. The CDR3 spells CATSDPGQFNEKLFF. The CDR3, as DNA: TGTGCCACCAGTGACCCGGGACAGTTTAATGAAAAACTGTTTTTT.

The chain combines TRBV11-2 with TRBJ2-7, with no clear D. CDR3 length: 14 residues. Germline V gene sequence: CDR1 SGHAT, CDR2 FQNNGV. V was pared by 1 base and J by 0 bases, with 7 bases between. The DNA of the CDR3 is TGTGCCAGCAGCTTAGCTGCGTTCTCCTACGAGCAGTACTTC. It is translated as CASSLAAFSYEQYF.

This clone is a singleton in its sample. The chain uses TRBV5-1 and TRBJ2-3; 13 bases fit TRBD2. Germline V gives CDR1 SGHRS, CDR2 YFSETQ. Trimming took 3 bases from V and 9 from J; bases not matched to a gene: 10. The CDR3 covers 16 residues. The CDR3 DNA sequence: TGCGCCAGCAGCTCCACCGCCGGGACTAGCGGGACGACGCAGTATTTT. Its protein is CASSSTAGTSGTTQYF.

The rearrangement joins TRBV10-3 to TRBJ1-6, with D perhaps TRBD1 (5 bases). Germline V gives CDR1 ENHRY, CDR2 SYGVKD. The CDR3 extends over 15 amino acids. Trimming removed 8 bases from V and 4 bases from J, with 15 bases in between. DNA of the CDR3: TGTGCCATCCGGGGGAGGGACGGGTATAATTCACCCCTCCACTTT. This encodes CAIRGRDGYNSPLHF.

The chain links TRBV30 to TRBJ2-5, with a tentative D call TRBD2 (5 bases). This CDR3 comprises 12 residues. With 0 bases removed from V and 5 bases from J, the gap between germline ends came to 7 bases. Per the germline V gene, CDR1 is GTSNPN and CDR2 is SVGIG (reference sequence). CDR3 coding DNA: TGTGCCTGGAGTGTTACGGGGGAGACCCAGTACTTC. This translates into CAWSVTGETQYF.

The chain joins TRBV27 to TRBJ1-1, with 11 bases that match TRBD1. This CDR3 contains 16 residues. The germline gives CDR1 MNHEY, CDR2 SMNVEV (reference sequence). V lost 8 bases to trimming and J lost 11 bases; unmatched junction nucleotides: 19. DNA of the CDR3: TGTGCCAGCGCTAGTGTAAGGGACAGGGGGAGGGTTGGGGCTTTCTTT. This translates into CASASVRDRGRVGAFF.